This T cell receptor (beta chain) comes out of a study of blood T cell repertoires in COVID-19. For the study at large: PBMCs, B-cell-depleted T cells, or T cells provided the cDNA or gDNA that made up the material.

The protocol was immunoSEQ multiplex PCR, while the TCRdb copy is restricted to in-frame clones and leaves out a portion. The sample yields approximately 170,000 clones, approximately 91% seen once. After removal of 0 bases from V and 5 bases from J, the junction contained 3 bases not matched to a gene. The V gene's germline CDR1 is SGHRS and CDR2 YFSETQ. The CDR3 totals 15 residues. This clone was seen a few times. The clonotype comes from a man aged 25-40 years with acute or convalescent COVID-19. The chain uses TRBV5-1 and TRBJ2-2; 8 positions agree with TRBD1. The material sequenced was peripheral blood. CDR3 nucleotides: TGCGCCAGCAGCTTGGCCCAGGGGGCAACCGGGGAGCTGTTTTTT. Translating gives CASSLAQGATGELFF. The full variable domain, its missing parts supplied by reference TRBV5-1 and TRBJ2-2, is KAGVTQTPRYLIKTRGQQVTLSCSPISGHRSVSWYQQTPGQGLQFLFEYFSETQRNKGNFPGRFSGRQFSNSRSEMNVSTLELGDSALYLCASSLAQGATGELFFGEGSRLTVL.